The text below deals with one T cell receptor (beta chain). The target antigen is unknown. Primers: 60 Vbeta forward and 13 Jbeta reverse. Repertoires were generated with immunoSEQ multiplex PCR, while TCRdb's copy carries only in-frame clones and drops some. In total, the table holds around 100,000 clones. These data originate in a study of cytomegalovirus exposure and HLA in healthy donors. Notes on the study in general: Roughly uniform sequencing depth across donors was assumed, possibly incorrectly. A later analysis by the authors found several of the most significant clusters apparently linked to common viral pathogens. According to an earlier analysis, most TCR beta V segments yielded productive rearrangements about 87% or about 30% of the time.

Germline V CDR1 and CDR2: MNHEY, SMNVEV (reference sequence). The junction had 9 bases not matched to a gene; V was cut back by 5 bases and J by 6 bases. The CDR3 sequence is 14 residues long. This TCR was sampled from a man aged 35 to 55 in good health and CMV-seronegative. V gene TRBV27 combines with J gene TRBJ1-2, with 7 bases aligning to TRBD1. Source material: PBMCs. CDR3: CASSKTGTADGYTF. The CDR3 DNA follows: TGTGCCAGCAGTAAAACCGGGACAGCGGATGGCTACACCTTC.